This record looks at one TCR beta chain sequence and its context. Its antigen is currently unknown. The sample originates from a study of T cell responses to AZD1222 COVID-19 vaccine. Study in general: Second-dose intervals near 4 or 12 weeks were combined. General observations from the study: Reportedly, close to half of spike-specific TCRs are directed against unmutated variant regions. Among the donors, most were white British and more were female, and clonal diversity was possibly underestimated. Repertoire sampling occurred only after the peak T cell response.

Data came from immunoSEQ multiplex PCR; TCRdb stores just in-frame clones and leaves some out. Altogether roughly 140,000 clones are present, under 95% being singletons, with the ten largest covering approximately 5.4%. The sequence came from an adult in good health. Here the sequenced sample was peripheral blood, taken on day 0 of AZD1222 vaccination.

CDR3 loop: CSAGGGGRNEQFF. The CDR3 nucleotides read TGCAGCGCCGGGGGCGGGGGAAGGAATGAGCAGTTCTTC. J is TRBJ2-1 and V is TRBV29-1; TRBD2 might be the D (7 bases). The CDR3 extends over 13 amino acids. V gave up 7 bases and J gave up 7 bases, with 17 bases separating them. Looked up from germline, CDR1 is SQVTM and CDR2 is ANQGSEA.